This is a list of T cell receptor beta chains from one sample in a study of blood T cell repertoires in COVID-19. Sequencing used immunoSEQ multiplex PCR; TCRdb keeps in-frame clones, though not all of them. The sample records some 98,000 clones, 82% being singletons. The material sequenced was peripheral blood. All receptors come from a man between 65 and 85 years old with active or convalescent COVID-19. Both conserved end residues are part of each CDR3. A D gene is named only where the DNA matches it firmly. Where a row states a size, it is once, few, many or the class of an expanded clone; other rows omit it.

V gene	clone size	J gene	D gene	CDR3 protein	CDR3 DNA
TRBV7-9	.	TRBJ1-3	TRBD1	CASSEGDRGRGNTIYF	TGTGCCAGCAGCGAGGGGGACAGGGGGAGAGGAAACACCATATATTTT
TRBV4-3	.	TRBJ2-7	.	CASSQELGARDYEQYF	TGCGCCAGCAGCCAAGAGTTAGGGGCCAGGGACTACGAGCAGTACTTC
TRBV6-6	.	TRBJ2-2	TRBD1	CASSQGQGGLTGELFF	TGTGCCAGCAGCCAGGGACAGGGGGGGCTCACCGGGGAGCTGTTTTTT
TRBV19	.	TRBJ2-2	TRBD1	CASSIDPGTGRDTGELFF	TGTGCCAGTAGTATAGATCCCGGGACAGGAAGAGACACCGGGGAGCTGTTTTTT
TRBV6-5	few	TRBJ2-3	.	CASSYSLASTDTQYF	TGTGCCAGCAGTTACTCCCTGGCTAGCACAGATACGCAGTATTTT
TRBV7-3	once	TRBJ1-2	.	CASSFTPGDGYTF	TGTGCCAGCAGCTTTACTCCGGGGGATGGCTACACCTTC
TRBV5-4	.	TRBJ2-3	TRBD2	CASSRTSGGPDTQYF	TGTGCCAGCAGCCGGACTAGCGGGGGGCCGGATACGCAGTATTTT
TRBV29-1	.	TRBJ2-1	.	CSVEWESSYNEQFF	TGCAGCGTTGAGTGGGAGAGCTCCTACAATGAGCAGTTCTTC
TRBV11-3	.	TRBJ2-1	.	CASSRPLLSNNEQFF	TGTGCCAGCAGCCGCCCCTTGTTATCTAACAATGAGCAGTTCTTC
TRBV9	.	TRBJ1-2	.	CASSVSDRGYGYTF	TGTGCCAGCAGCGTATCCGACAGAGGCTATGGCTACACCTTC
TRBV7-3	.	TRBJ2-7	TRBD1	CASSYRQGAQARGEQYF	TGTGCCAGCAGCTACAGACAGGGGGCGCAGGCTAGAGGCGAGCAGTACTTC
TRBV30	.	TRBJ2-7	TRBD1	CAWSIGTDYEQYF	TGTGCCTGGAGTATCGGGACAGACTACGAGCAGTACTTC
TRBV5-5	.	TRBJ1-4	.	CASSLAGLTEKLFF	TGTGCCAGCAGCCTTGCGGGGTTGACTGAAAAACTGTTTTTT
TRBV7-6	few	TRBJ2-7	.	CASSLGEPPYEQYF	TGTGCCAGCAGCTTAGGAGAGCCCCCCTACGAGCAGTACTTC
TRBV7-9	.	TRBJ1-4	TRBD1	CASSSGDSSYEKLFF	TGTGCCAGCAGCTCTGGGGACAGCTCGTATGAAAAACTGTTTTTT
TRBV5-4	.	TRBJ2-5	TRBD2	CASSARGGPSQETQYF	TGTGCCAGCAGCGCCCGGGGGGGCCCCTCCCAAGAGACCCAGTACTTC
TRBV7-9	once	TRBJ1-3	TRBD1	CASSQGAGNTIYF	TGTGCCAGCTCACAGGGGGCTGGAAACACCATATATTTT
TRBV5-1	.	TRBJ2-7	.	CASSAVPDSKLTYEQYF	TGCGCCAGCAGCGCCGTCCCGGACAGTAAACTTACCTACGAGCAGTACTTC
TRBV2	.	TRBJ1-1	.	CASSEFGAVTEAFF	TGTGCCAGCAGTGAGTTTGGGGCCGTCACTGAAGCTTTCTTT
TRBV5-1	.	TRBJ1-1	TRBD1	CASSTQGGAATEAFF	TGCGCCAGCAGCACCCAAGGGGGCGCCGCCACTGAAGCTTTCTTT
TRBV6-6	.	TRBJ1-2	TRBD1	CASTRQGANYGYTF	TGTGCCAGCACCCGACAGGGGGCTAACTATGGCTACACCTTC
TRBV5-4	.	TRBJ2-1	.	CASSLGGVHNEQFF	TGTGCCAGCAGCTTAGGGGGAGTGCACAATGAGCAGTTCTTC